This section outlines one TCR beta chain sequence together with its context. This clone was recorded a few times. Its antigen has not been determined. One base away there is no much larger clone; base qualities are not given. The germline V gene supplies CDR1 MNHEY and CDR2 SVGEGT. V is reduced by 6 bases and J by 5 bases, leaving a spacing of 19 bases between them. Reading from cysteine to phenylalanine, the CDR3 counts 15 amino acids. Left in the record is the CDR3 DNA by itself, 45 bases read in frame from the first base. The data were taken from a study of blood T cell repertoires in COVID-19 (dated by TCRdb to about 2020). About the study as a whole: Collaborator samples came from the United States, Italy and Spain and covered acute and convalescent phases of COVID-19. The prospective study material was composed of cDNA or gDNA derived from T cells, B-cell-depleted T cells, or PBMCs. Subjects who had been exposed to COVID-19, were actively infected with it, or had recovered from it provided the deeply sampled blood TCRbeta repertoires that made up the dataset. The repertoires were made available in a free public database intended to serve as a resource for research on the immune response to SARS-CoV-2. The samples were drawn from the first 160 participants of the ongoing ImmuneRACE study and from 950 to 1,500 subjects provided by 6 global collaborators. The sample metadata nearly always contained a de-identified subject ID, COVID-19 status, age in years and sex. HLA class I and class II types, where available, came from metadata supplied by the sample provider rather than from assay-based typing. Overall study results and their limits: The amount of clinical and demographic metadata varied by source and participant and was provided uncurated.

The immunoSEQ Assay, a bias-controlled multiplex PCR, was used to amplify TCRbeta CDR3 regions from genomic DNA. Concerning the study's data processing: Nucleated cell counts per sample were estimated from amplification of reference gene primers within the assay. Sequence reads were collapsed and filtered to measure the absolute abundance of every unique TCRbeta CDR3 rearrangement. For each sample, productive Simpson clonality was calculated as the square root of Simpson's diversity index across productive rearrangements. TCRdb obtained this table from immuneACCESS and retained in-frame rearrangements with V and J assigned. These tables miss some clones; where compared with another copy, unresolved V genes account for less than half of the shortfall, and the remainder is unexplained. The V and J calls and clone size come from that table; D and trimming were worked out from the DNA. This sample lists 150,000 to 200,000 clones; about 78% were detected once. The top ten clonotypes cover around 15% of the sample.

Participants in the prospective study were aged roughly 18 to 100 years, lived in more than 20 United States geographic areas, and enrolled through a virtual design. In the prospective study, cohorts were assigned on the basis of participant-reported clinical history obtained from a screening survey and a study questionnaire. Recovered participants in ImmuneRACE Cohort 3 were defined by two consecutive negative NP/OP PCR tests, clearance by a healthcare professional, or resolution of symptoms. Each participant in the prospective study had whole blood, serum and a nasopharyngeal or oropharyngeal swab collected by mobile phlebotomists. Additional blood draws and questionnaires over an approximately 2-month period could optionally be provided by prospective study participants. Before DNA extraction, prospective study blood samples were shipped either frozen or at room temperature.

The rearrangement combines TRBV6-2 or TRBV6-3 with TRBJ1-1, and perhaps TRBD1 as D gene, on 6 matching bases. What was sequenced was PBMCs or T cells enriched from blood (not recorded which). This clonotype originated in a woman aged 45-59 years who had recovered from COVID-19. The bases read TGTGCCAGCAGCCGGGGGCTGGGTATGATAACTGAAGCTTTCTTT. This gives the protein CASSRGLGMITEAFF.